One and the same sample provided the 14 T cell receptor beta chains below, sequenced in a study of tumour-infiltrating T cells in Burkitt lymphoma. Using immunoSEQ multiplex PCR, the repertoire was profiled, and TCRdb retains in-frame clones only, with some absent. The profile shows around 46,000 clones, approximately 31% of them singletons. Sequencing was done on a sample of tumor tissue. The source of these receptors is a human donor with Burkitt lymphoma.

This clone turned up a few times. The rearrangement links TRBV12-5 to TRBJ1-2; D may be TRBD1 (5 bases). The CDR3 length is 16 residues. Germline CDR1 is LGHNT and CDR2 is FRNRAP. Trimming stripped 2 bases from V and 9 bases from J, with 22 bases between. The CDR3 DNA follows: TGTGCTAGTGGTTTGACCACCACAGGTCCCCCTGGTAGCTACACCTTC. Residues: CASGLTTTGPPGSYTF.

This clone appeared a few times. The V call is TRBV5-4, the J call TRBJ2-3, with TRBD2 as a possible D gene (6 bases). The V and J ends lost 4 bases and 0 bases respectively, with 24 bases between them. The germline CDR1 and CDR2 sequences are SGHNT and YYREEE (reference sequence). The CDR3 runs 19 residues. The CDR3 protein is CASSPQLGTGGSSTDTQYF. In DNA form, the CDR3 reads TGTGCCAGCAGCCCCCAACTGGGGACTGGGGGATCTAGCACAGATACGCAGTATTTT.

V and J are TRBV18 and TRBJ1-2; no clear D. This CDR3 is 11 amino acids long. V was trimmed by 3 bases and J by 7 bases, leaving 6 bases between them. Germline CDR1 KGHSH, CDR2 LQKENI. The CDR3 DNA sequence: TGTGCCAGCTCACCCCAGACTGGCTACACCTTC. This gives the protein CASSPQTGYTF.

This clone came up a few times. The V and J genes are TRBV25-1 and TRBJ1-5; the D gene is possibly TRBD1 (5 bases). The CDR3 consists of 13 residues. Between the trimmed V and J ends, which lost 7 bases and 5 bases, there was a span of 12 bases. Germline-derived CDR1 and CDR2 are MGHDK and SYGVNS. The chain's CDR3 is CASTSQGDQPQHF. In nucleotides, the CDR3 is TGTGCCAGCACCAGCCAGGGTGATCAGCCCCAGCATTTT.

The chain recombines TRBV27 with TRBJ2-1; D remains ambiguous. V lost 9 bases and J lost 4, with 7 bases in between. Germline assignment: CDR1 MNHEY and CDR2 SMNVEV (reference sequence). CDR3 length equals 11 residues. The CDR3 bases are TGTGCCAGTCAGAGATACAATGAGCAGTTCTTC. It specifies CASQRYNEQFF.

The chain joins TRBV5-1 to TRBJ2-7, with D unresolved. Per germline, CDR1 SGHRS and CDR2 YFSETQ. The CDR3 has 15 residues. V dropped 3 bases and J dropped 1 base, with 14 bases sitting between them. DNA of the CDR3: TGCGCCAGCAGCTGGAGTTGGGGTTCTTCCTACGAGCAGTACTTC. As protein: CASSWSWGSSYEQYF.

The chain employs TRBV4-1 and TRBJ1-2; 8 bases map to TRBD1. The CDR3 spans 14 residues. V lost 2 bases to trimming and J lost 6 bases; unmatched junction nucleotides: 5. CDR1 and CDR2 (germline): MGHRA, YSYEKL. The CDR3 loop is CASSQRTGFDGYTF. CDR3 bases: TGCGCCAGCAGCCAACGGACAGGGTTCGATGGCTACACCTTC.

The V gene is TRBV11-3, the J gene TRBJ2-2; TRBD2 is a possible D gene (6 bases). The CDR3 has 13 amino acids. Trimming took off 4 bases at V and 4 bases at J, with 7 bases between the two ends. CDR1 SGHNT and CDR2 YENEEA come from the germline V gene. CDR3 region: CASSSTSTGELFF. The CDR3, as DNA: TGTGCCAGCAGCTCGACTAGCACCGGGGAGCTGTTTTTT.

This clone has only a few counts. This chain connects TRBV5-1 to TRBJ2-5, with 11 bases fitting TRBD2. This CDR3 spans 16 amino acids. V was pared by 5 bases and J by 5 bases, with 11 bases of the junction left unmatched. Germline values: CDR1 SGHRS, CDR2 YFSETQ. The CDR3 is CASSGLAGRYGETQYF. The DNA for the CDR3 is TGCGCCAGCAGTGGACTAGCGGGTCGCTATGGGGAGACCCAGTACTTC.

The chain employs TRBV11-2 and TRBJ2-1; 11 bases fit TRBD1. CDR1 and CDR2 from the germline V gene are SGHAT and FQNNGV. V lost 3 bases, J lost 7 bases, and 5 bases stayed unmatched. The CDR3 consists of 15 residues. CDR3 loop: CASSFGQGAGNEQFF. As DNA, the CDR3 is TGTGCCAGCAGCTTCGGACAGGGGGCAGGGAATGAGCAGTTCTTC. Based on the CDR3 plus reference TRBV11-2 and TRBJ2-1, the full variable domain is EAGVAQSPRYKIIEKRQSVAFWCNPISGHATLYWYQQILGQGPKLLIQFQNNGVVDDSQLPKDRFSAERLKGVDSTLKIQPAKLEDSAVYLCASSFGQGAGNEQFFGPGTRLTVL.

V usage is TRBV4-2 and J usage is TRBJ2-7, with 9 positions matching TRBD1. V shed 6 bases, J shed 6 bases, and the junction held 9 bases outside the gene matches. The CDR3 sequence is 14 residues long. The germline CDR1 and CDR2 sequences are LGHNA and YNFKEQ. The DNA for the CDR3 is TGTGCCAGCAGGTCAGCCGGGACAGGGAGCGAGCAGTACTTC. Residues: CASRSAGTGSEQYF.

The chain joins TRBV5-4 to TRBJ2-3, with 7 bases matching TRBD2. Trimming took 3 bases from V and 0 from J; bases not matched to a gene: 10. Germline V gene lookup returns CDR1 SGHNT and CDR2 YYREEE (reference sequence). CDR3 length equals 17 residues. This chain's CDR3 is CASSWATSVASTDTQYF. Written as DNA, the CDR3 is TGTGCCAGCAGCTGGGCAACTAGCGTCGCGAGCACAGATACGCAGTATTTT.

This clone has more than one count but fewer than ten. This CDR3 is CASKRDTSTDTQYF. DNA for the CDR3: TGTGCCAGCAAAAGGGATACTAGCACAGATACGCAGTATTTT. V and J are TRBV6-1 and TRBJ2-3; D is undetermined. This CDR3 has 14 residues. V lost 7 bases, J lost 0 bases, and 11 bases lay in between. The germline CDR1 and CDR2 sequences are MNHNS and SASEGT.

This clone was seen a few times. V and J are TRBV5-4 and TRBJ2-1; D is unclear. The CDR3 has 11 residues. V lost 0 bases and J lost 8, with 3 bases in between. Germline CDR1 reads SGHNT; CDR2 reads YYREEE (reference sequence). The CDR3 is CASSLGYEQFF. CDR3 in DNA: TGTGCCAGCAGCTTGGGTTATGAGCAGTTCTTC.